The TCR beta chain under discussion was sequenced for a study of blood T cells in healthy people across ages. This CDR3 comprises 15 residues. CDR1 is SGHTA and CDR2 is FQGNSA in the germline V gene. V lost 5 bases, J lost 4 bases, and 16 bases lay in between. This clonotype has just a few counts. The antigen is not known. Study conclusions and caveats: Across the age range, TCR beta diversity per million T cells fell in a roughly linear way.

Combining a sample-barcoded 5' primer with a J-beta primer mix, a second PCR ran for 7 to 11 cycles. Every sample gave at least 2.5 million paired-end reads containing CDR3. TCRdb re-called the 5' RACE reads through MiXCR, storing one row per CDR3 protein. This table holds 1.2 million to 1.5 million distinct CDR3 sequences, almost 60% found once. The sample was blood. The chain is built from TRBV7-2 and TRBJ2-3; TRBD2 might be the D (7 bases). The receptor comes from a man aged 18-30 years in good health. The CDR3 DNA is TGTGCCAGCAGCCCCGCGGGCGGGGGCGCAGATACGCAGTATTTT. It translates to CASSPAGGGADTQYF.